The 4 T cell receptor beta chains in this list originate from one sample, sequenced in a study of CD8+CD57+ T cells in acquired aplastic anemia (dated by TCRdb to the late 2010s). The listed sequencing device is Illumina HiSeq 2000. TCR beta VDJ combination and CDR3 sequence profiling used genomic DNA as the template. The public reads were reprocessed in TCRdb via fastp at Q25 and MiXCR, keeping in-frame beta chains. Every distinct CDR3 protein forms one entry, paired with its most common genes and DNA. The sample table contains about 210,000 distinct CDR3 sequences; only one count was recorded for around 60% of them. The ten largest clones capture 25% to 35% of the sample. The sample comprised sorted CD4+, CD8+, or CD8+CD57+ T cells (not recorded which) from PBMCs. The source is a human donor in good health.

This clonotype has a handful of counts. The chain has TRBV3-1 and TRBJ2-1; the D gene is possibly TRBD2 (6 bases). The CDR3 is made up of 15 amino acids. Germline V CDR1 and CDR2: LGHDT, YNNKEL (reference sequence). V was shortened by 0 bases and J by 3 bases, with 9 bases between the two germline ends. CDR3 coding DNA: TGTGCCAGCAGCCAAGATGGAGGGTACTACAATGAGCAGTTCTTC. It specifies CASSQDGGYYNEQFF.

The V gene is TRBV12-3 or TRBV12-4, the J gene TRBJ1-2, with 7 bases aligning to TRBD1. CDR3 length: 13 amino acids. V shed 8 bases, J shed 7 bases, and the junction held 10 bases outside the gene matches. CDR3 nucleotides: TGTGCCAGCCGCACAGGGGTATTTAGTGGCTACACCTTC. Its translation is CASRTGVFSGYTF.

This sequence joins TRBV7-2 and TRBJ2-3; 10 bases agree with TRBD2. Germline V gene lookup returns CDR1 SGHTA and CDR2 FQGNSA. This CDR3 spans 16 amino acids. V lost 5 bases to trimming and J lost 0 bases; unmatched junction nucleotides: 5. The CDR3 region is CASSPSLAGSTDTQYF. The CDR3 nucleotides read TGTGCCAGCAGCCCATCACTAGCGGGGAGCACAGATACGCAGTATTTT.

The chain combines TRBV20-1 with TRBJ2-1; 10 nucleotides align to TRBD2. Germline CDR1 is DFQATT and CDR2 is SNEGSKA (reference sequence). This CDR3 has 17 amino acids. The V and J ends lost 0 bases and 7 bases, in that order; junction bases with no gene match: 12. As DNA, the CDR3 is TGCAGTGCTAGAGAGCCCAGGCTAGCGGGAGCGAGGAATGAGCAGTTCTTC. It codes for CSAREPRLAGARNEQFF.